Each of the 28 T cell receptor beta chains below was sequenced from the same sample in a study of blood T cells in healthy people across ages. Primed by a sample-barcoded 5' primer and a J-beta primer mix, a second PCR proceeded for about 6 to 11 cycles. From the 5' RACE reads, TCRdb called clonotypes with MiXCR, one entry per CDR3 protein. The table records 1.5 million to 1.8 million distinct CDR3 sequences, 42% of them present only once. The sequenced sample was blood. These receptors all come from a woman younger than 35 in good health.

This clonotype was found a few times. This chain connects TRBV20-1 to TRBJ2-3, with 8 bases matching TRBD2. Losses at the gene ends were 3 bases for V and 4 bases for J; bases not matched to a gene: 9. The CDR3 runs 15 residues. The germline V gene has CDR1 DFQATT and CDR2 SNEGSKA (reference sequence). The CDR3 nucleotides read TGCAGTGCTAGGGGGAGCGGGAGTGCTCCAGATACGCAGTATTTT. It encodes CSARGSGSAPDTQYF.

The CDR3 DNA reads as TGCGCCAGCAGCCGGGGACTAGCGGGAGAAACGTCCTACAATGAGCAGTTCTTC. This codes for CASSRGLAGETSYNEQFF. The V and J genes are TRBV5-1 and TRBJ2-1; 14 nucleotides line up with TRBD2. In germline, CDR1 is SGHRS, CDR2 YFSETQ. V was pared by 4 bases and J by 1 base, with 7 bases of the junction left unmatched. The CDR3 contains 18 residues.

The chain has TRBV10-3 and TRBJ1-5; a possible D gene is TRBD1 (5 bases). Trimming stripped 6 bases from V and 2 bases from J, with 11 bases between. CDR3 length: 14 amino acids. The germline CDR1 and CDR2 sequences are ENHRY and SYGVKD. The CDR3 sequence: CAIRGTDGNQPQHF. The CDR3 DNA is TGTGCCATCAGGGGGACGGATGGCAATCAGCCCCAGCATTTT.

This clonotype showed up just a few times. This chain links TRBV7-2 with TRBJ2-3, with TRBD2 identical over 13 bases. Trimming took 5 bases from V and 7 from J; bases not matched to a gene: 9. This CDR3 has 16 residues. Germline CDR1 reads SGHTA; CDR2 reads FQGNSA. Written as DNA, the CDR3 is TGTGCCAGCAGCCCCGGACTAGCGGGGGCCCAATATACGCAGTATTTT. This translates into CASSPGLAGAQYTQYF.

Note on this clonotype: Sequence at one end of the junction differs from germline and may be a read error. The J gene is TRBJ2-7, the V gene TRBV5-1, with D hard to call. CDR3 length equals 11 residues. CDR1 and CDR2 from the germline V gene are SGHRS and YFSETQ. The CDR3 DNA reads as TGCACCAGCAGCTCTGACTACGAGCAGTACTTC. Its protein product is CTSSSDYEQYF.

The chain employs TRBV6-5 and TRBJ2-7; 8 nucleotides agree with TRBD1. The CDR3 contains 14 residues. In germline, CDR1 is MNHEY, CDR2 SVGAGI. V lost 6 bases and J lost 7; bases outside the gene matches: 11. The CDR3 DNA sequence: TGTGCCAGCAGGTCTCAGGGGGCGCGGAATGAGCAGTACTTC. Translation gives CASRSQGARNEQYF.

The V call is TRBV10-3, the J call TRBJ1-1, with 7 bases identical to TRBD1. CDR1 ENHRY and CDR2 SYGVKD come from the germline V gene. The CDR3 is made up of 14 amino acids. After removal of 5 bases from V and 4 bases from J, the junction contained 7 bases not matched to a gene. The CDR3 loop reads CAISRRDSPTEAFF. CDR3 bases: TGTGCCATCAGTAGACGGGACAGCCCCACTGAAGCTTTCTTT.

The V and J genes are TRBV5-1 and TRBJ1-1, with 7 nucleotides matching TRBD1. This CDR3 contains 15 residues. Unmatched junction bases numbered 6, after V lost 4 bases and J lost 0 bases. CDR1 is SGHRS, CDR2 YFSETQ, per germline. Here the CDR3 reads CASSRDRVMNTEAFF. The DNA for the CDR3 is TGCGCCAGCAGCAGAGACAGGGTAATGAACACTGAAGCTTTCTTT.

The CDR3 DNA is TGTGCCAGCAGTCACCGGGACAGCCAAGAGACCCAGTTCTTC. Its translation: CASSHRDSQETQFF. This rearrangement joins TRBV6-6 to TRBJ2-1; TRBD1 agrees at 7 bases. Looked up from germline, CDR1 is MNHNY and CDR2 is SVGAGI (reference sequence). The junction had 14 bases not matched to a gene; V was cut back by 5 bases and J by 13 bases. This CDR3 contains 14 residues.

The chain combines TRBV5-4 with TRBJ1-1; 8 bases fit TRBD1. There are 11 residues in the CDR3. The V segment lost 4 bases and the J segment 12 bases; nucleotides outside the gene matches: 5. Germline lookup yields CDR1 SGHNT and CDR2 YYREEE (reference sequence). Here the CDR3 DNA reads TGTGCCAGCAGCACGGACAGGGAGACTTTCTTT. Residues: CASSTDRETFF.

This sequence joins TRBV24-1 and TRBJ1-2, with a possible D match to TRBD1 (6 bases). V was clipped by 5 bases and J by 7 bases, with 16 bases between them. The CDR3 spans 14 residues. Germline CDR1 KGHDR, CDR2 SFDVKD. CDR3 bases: TGTGCCACCAGTGGGACAGCCACTAATAGTGGCTACACCTTC. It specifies CATSGTATNSGYTF.

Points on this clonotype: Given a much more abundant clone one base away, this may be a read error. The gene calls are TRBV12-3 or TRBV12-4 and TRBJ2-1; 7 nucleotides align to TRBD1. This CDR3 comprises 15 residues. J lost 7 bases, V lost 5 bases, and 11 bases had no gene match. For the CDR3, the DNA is TGTGCCAGCAGTCTACGGGACAGCCAGGGGAATGAGCAGTTCTTC. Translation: CASSLRDSQGNEQFF.

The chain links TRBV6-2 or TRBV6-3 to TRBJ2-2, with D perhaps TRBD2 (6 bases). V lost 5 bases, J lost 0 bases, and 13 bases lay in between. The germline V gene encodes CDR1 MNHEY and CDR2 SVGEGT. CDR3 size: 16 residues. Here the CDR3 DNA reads TGTGCCAGCAGTCGAGGGAGGCCGACGAACACCGGGGAGCTGTTTTTT. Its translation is CASSRGRPTNTGELFF.

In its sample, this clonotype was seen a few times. In DNA, the CDR3 is TGTGCCAGCAGCTTAGTTTCCAGGAACTATGGCTACACCTTC. As protein: CASSLVSRNYGYTF. The V gene is TRBV7-2, the J gene TRBJ1-2; D is ambiguous. The ends were cut back, 1 base at V and 2 bases at J, with 8 bases in the middle. Germline values: CDR1 SGHTA, CDR2 FQGNSA. The length of the CDR3 is 14 residues.

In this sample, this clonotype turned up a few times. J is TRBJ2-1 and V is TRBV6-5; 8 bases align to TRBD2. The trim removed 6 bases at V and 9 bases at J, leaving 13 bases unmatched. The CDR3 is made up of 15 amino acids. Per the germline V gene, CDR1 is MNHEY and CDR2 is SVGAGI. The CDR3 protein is CASSSPGTRLGEQFF. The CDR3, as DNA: TGTGCCAGCAGCTCGCCCGGGACTAGATTGGGTGAGCAGTTCTTC.

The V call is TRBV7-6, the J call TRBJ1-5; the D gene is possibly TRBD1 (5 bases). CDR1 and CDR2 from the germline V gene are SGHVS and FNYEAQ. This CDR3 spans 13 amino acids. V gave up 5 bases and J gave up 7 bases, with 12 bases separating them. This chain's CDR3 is CASSILTEQPQHF. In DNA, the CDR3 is TGTGCCAGCAGCATCCTGACAGAACAGCCCCAGCATTTT.

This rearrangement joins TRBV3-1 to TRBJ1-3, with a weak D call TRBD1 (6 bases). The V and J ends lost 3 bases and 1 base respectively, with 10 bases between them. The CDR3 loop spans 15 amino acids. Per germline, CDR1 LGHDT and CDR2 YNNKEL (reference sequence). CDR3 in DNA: TGTGCCAGCAGCCACACAGGGAGGTCTGGAAACACCATATATTTT. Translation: CASSHTGRSGNTIYF.

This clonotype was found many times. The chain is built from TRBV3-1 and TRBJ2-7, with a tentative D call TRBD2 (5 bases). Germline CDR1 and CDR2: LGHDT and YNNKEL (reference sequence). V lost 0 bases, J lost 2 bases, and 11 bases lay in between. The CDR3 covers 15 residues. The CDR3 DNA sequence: TGTGCCAGCAGCCAAGACTGGCGGGTTACCTACGAGCAGTACTTC. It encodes CASSQDWRVTYEQYF.

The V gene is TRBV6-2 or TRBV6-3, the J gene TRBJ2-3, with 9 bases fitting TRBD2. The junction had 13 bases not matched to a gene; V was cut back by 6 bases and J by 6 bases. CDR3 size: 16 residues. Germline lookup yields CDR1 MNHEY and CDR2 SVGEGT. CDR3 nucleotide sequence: TGTGCCAGCAGGGACCTTAGCGGGAGCAGTACGGATACGCAGTATTTT. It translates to CASRDLSGSSTDTQYF.

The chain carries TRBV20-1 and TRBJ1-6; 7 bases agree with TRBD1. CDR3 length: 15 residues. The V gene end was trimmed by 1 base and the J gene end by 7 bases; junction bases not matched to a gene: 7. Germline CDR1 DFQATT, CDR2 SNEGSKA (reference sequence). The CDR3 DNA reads TGCAGTGCTAGAGGAGCCGGGACAGCAAATTCACCCCTCCACTTT. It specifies CSARGAGTANSPLHF.

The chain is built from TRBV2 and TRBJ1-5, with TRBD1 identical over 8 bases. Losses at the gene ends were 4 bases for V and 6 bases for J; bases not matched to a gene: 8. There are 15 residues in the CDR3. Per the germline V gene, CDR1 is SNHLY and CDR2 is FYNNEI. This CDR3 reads CASSGTGYSTQPQHF. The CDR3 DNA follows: TGTGCCAGCAGTGGGACAGGGTACTCGACTCAGCCCCAGCATTTT.

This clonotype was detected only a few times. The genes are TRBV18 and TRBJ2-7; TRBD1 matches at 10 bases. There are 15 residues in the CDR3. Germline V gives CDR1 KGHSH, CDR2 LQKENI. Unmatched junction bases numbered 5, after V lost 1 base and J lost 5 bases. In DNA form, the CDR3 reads TGTGCCAGCTCACCACTCCCGGGACAGGGGAACGAGCAGTACTTC. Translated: CASSPLPGQGNEQYF.

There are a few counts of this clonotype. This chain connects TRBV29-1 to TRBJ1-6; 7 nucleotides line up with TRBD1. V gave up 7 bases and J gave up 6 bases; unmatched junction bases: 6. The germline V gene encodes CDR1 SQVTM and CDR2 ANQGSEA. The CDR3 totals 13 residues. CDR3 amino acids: CSAMTGTNSPLHF. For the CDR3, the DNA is TGCAGCGCAATGACAGGGACTAATTCACCCCTCCACTTT.

The CDR3 protein is CASSRQLAGTDTQYF. The CDR3 DNA sequence: TGTGCCAGCAGCCGACAGCTAGCGGGGACAGATACGCAGTATTTT. The gene calls are TRBV7-2 and TRBJ2-3; TRBD2 matches 9 bases. The CDR3 has 15 residues. CDR1 and CDR2 from the germline V gene are SGHTA and FQGNSA. The V and J ends lost 5 bases and 3 bases, in that order; junction bases with no gene match: 6.

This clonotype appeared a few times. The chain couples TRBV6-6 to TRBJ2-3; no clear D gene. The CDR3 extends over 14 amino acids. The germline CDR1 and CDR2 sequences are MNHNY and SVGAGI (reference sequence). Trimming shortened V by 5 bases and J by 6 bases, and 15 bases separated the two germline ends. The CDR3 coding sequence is TGTGCCAGCAGTCCCCGGCGCGACCAGGATACGCAGTATTTT. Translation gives CASSPRRDQDTQYF.

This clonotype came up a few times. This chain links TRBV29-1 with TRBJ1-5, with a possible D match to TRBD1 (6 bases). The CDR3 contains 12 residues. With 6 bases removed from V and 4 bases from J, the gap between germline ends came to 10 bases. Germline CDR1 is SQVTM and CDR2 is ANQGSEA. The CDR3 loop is CSVTTGNQPQHF. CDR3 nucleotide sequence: TGCAGCGTGACAACAGGGAATCAGCCCCAGCATTTT.

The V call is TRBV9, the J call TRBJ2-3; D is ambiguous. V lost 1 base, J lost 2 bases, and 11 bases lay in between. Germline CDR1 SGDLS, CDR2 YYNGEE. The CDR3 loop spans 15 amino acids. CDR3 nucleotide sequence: TGTGCCAGCAGCGTATTGGTGGAAAACACAGATACGCAGTATTTT. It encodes CASSVLVENTDTQYF.

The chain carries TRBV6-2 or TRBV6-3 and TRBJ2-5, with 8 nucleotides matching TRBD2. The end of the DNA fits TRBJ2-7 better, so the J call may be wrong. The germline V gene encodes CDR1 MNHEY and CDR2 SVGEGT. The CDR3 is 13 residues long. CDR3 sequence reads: CASSSGLVFEQYF. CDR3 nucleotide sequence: TGTGCCAGCAGTTCGGGACTAGTTTTCGAGCAGTACTTC.